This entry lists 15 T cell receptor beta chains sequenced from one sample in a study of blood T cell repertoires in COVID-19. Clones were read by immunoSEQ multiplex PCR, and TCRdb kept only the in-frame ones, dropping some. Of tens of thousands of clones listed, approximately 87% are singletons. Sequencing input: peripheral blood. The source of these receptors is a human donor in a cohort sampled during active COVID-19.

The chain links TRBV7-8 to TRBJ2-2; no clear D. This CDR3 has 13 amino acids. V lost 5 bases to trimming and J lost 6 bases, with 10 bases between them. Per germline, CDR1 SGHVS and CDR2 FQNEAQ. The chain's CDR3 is CASSPVRAGELFF. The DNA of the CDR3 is TGTGCCAGCAGCCCCGTTCGGGCCGGGGAGCTGTTTTTT.

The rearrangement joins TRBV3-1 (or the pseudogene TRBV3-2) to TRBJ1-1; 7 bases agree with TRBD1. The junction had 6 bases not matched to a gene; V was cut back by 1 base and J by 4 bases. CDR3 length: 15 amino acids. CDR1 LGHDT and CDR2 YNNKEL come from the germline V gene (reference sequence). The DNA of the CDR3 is TGTGCCAGCAGCCAAGTTAGGGGGCCTGGCACTGAAGCTTTCTTT. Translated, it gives CASSQVRGPGTEAFF.

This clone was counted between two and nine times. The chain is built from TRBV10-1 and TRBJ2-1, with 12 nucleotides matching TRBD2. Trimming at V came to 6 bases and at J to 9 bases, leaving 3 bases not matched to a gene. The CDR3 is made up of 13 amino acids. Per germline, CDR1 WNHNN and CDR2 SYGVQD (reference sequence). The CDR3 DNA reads TGCGCCAGCAGCGCGGGACTAGCGGGTGAGCAGTTCTTC. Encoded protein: CASSAGLAGEQFF.

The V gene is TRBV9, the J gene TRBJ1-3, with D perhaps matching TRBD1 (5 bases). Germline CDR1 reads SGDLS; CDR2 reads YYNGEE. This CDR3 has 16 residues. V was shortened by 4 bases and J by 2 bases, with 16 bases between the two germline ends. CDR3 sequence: CASSLSQGRAGNTIYF. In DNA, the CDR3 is TGTGCCAGCAGCCTTTCCCAGGGCAGAGCTGGAAACACCATATATTTT.

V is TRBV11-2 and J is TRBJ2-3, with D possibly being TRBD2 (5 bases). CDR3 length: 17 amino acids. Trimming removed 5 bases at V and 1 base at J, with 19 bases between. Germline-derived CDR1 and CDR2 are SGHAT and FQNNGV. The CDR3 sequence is CASSPALTRVGTDTQYF. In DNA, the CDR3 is TGTGCCAGCAGCCCAGCCCTGACGCGGGTGGGCACAGATACGCAGTATTTT.

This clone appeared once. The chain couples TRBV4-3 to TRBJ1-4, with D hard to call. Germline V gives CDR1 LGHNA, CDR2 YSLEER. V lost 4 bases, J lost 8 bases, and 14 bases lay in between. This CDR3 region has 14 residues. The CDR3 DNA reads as TGCGCCAGCAGCCCGGGATGGAACAGCGAAAAACTGTTTTTT. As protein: CASSPGWNSEKLFF.

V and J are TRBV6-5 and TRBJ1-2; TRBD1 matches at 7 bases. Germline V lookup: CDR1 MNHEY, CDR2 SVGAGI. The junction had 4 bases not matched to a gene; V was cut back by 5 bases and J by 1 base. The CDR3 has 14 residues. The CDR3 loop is CASSRDRHNYGYTF. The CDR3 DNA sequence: TGTGCCAGCAGTCGGGACAGACATAACTATGGCTACACCTTC.

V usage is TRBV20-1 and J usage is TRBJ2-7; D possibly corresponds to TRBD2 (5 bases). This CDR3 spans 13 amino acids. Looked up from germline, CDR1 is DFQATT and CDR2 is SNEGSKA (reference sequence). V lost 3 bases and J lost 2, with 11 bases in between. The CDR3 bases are TGCAGTGCTAGTGGAGGCAGAACCTACGAGCAGTACTTC. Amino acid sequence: CSASGGRTYEQYF.

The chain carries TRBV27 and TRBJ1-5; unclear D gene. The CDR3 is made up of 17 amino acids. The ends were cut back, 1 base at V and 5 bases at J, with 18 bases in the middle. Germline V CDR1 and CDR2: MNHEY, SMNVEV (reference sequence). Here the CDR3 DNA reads TGTGCCAGCAGTTTATTCATACGTGGGCAGGAAGATCAGCCCCAGCATTTT. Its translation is CASSLFIRGQEDQPQHF.

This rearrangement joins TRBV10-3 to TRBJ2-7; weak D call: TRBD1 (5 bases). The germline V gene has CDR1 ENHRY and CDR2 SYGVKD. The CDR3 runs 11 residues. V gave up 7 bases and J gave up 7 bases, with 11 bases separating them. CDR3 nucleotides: TGTGCCATCAAAGCCTCAGGGGAGCAGTACTTC. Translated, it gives CAIKASGEQYF.

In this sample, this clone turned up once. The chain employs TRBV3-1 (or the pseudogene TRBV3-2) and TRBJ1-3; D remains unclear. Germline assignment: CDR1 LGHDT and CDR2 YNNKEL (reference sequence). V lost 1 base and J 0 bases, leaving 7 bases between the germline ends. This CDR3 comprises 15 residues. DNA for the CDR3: TGTGCCAGCAGCCAAGGGCCTTACTCTGGAAACACCATATATTTT. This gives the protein CASSQGPYSGNTIYF.

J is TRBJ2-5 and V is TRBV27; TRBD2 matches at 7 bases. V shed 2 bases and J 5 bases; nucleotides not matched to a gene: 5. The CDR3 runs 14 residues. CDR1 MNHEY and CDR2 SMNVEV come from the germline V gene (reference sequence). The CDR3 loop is CASSLGGGRETQYF. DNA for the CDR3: TGTGCCAGCAGTTTAGGGGGGGGGAGGGAGACCCAGTACTTC.

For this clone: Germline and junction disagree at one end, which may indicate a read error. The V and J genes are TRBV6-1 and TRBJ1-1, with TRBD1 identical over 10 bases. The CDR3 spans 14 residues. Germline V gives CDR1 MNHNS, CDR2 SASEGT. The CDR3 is CASREGQGGTEAFF. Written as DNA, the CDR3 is TGTGCCAGCAGGGAAGGACAGGGGGGGACTGAAGCTTTCTTT.

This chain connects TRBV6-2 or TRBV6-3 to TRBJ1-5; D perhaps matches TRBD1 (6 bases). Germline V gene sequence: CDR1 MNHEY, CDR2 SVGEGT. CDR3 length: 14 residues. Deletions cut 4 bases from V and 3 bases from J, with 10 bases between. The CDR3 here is CASSLQGNNQPQHF. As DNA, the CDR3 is TGTGCCAGCAGTTTACAGGGTAACAATCAGCCCCAGCATTTT.

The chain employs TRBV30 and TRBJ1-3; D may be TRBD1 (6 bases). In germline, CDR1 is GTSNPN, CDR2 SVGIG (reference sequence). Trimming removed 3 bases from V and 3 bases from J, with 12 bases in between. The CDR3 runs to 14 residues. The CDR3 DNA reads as TGTGCCTGGAGCGGGACAATGGGTGGAAACACCATATATTTT. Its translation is CAWSGTMGGNTIYF.